This passage covers 29 T cell receptor beta chains from one sample sequenced in a study of shared clonotypes between healthy human individuals. Naive CD8 populations comprised CD45RO-negative cells positively selected for CCR7, excluding terminally differentiated effector memory CD45RA+ cells. TCRdb's copy holds only in-frame clones and misses some; the assay was immunoSEQ multiplex PCR. The table lists about 2,100,000 clones, under 95% of them singletons. Specimen: naive CD8+ T cells from PBMCs. Every receptor here comes from a man younger than 35 in good health. Some clones in this sample may be carry-over from other donors' samples.

The chain recombines TRBV6-5 with TRBJ2-7, with 10 positions matching TRBD1. Germline V gene lookup returns CDR1 MNHEY and CDR2 SVGAGI. Germline trimming cut 7 bases from V and 4 bases from J; bases unmatched to any gene: 10. The CDR3 is 15 amino acids. In DNA form, the CDR3 reads TGTGCCAGCATCTCCCGGGACAGGGGTCGGTACGAGCAGTACTTC. This translates into CASISRDRGRYEQYF.

The gene calls are TRBV29-1 and TRBJ2-3; D is unclear. Germline V gives CDR1 SQVTM, CDR2 ANQGSEA. The CDR3 is made up of 16 amino acids. The V and J ends lost 0 bases and 0 bases respectively, with 13 bases between them. The CDR3 is CSVEDLQEASTDTQYF. As DNA, the CDR3 is TGCAGCGTTGAAGATCTTCAAGAAGCTAGCACAGATACGCAGTATTTT.

The genes are TRBV9 and TRBJ1-1; 8 positions agree with TRBD1. Looked up from germline, CDR1 is SGDLS and CDR2 is YYNGEE. With V trimmed by 3 bases and J by 0 bases, 4 bases remained unmatched. This CDR3 is 15 amino acids long. The CDR3 is CASSAADRVNTEAFF. In nucleotides, the CDR3 is TGTGCCAGCAGCGCGGCGGACAGGGTGAACACTGAAGCTTTCTTT.

V is TRBV9 and J is TRBJ2-7; the D gene is possibly TRBD2 (6 bases). Germline V gives CDR1 SGDLS, CDR2 YYNGEE. V lost 4 bases and J lost 3, with 11 bases in between. This CDR3 has 13 amino acids. CDR3 in DNA: TGTGCCAGCAGCCCGGGAGACATCTACGAGCAGTACTTC. Its protein product is CASSPGDIYEQYF.

V and J are TRBV28 and TRBJ2-3; TRBD1 aligns across 7 bases. This CDR3 has 14 residues. Germline V gene lookup returns CDR1 MDHEN and CDR2 SYDVKM. The ends lost 5 bases at V and 13 bases at J; junction bases unmatched: 15. The CDR3, as DNA: TGTGCCAGCAGTGCCCCGGGACAGCTTGGCCCTGAGTATTTT. Translated, it gives CASSAPGQLGPEYF.

The chain uses TRBV27 and TRBJ1-1; no reliable D call. This CDR3 has 13 amino acids. The germline V gene encodes CDR1 MNHEY and CDR2 SMNVEV (reference sequence). V was shortened by 6 bases and J by 0 bases, with 8 bases between the two germline ends. DNA of the CDR3: TGTGCCAGCAGGGGCCTAATGAACACTGAAGCTTTCTTT. It yields the protein CASRGLMNTEAFF.

The table lists this clone with a count of one. The chain links TRBV7-9 to TRBJ2-1, with TRBD2 as a possible D gene (6 bases). V gave up 5 bases and J gave up 8 bases, with 13 bases separating them. CDR1 SEHNR and CDR2 FQNEAQ come from the germline V gene (reference sequence). The CDR3 has 13 residues. In DNA, the CDR3 is TGTGCCAGCAGCAGTCTAGCGTTGGATGAGCAGTTCTTC. The encoded protein is CASSSLALDEQFF.

The rearrangement links TRBV7-9 to TRBJ1-4; D gene uncertain. Deletions cut 5 bases from V and 8 bases from J, with 12 bases between. Germline V lookup: CDR1 SEHNR, CDR2 FQNEAQ (reference sequence). This CDR3 spans 13 amino acids. The CDR3 nucleotides read TGTGCCAGCAGCGCTGGTTTGGGGGAAAAACTGTTTTTT. Its translation is CASSAGLGEKLFF.

The V and J genes are TRBV7-3 and TRBJ2-4; D may be TRBD1 (6 bases). V was trimmed by 1 base and J by 3 bases, leaving 13 bases between them. The CDR3 covers 16 residues. In germline, CDR1 is SGHTA, CDR2 FQGTGA. CDR3 protein: CASSLIRGRGKNIQYF. The CDR3 region has the DNA TGTGCCAGCAGCTTAATCAGGGGTCGAGGCAAAAACATTCAGTACTTC.

This sequence joins TRBV6-5 and TRBJ1-5; D not certain. The CDR3 is 13 residues long. Germline V lookup: CDR1 MNHEY, CDR2 SVGAGI. The V gene lost 5 bases and the J gene lost 5 bases, with 10 bases spanning the gap. CDR3 nucleotides: TGTGCCAGCAGTCCCGGGGTTTATCAGCCCCAGCATTTT. It yields the protein CASSPGVYQPQHF.

The rearrangement uses TRBV25-1 and TRBJ1-2; TRBD1 matches 8 bases. The CDR3 runs 15 residues. Germline V gives CDR1 MGHDK, CDR2 SYGVNS. The junction had 8 bases not matched to a gene; V was cut back by 3 bases and J by 5 bases. CDR3 sequence reads: CASSDSSGQGYGYTF. In nucleotides, the CDR3 is TGTGCCAGCAGTGATTCATCCGGACAGGGATATGGCTACACCTTC.

The J gene is TRBJ1-4, the V gene TRBV30, with TRBD1 matching over 7 bases. Germline loops: CDR1 GTSNPN, CDR2 SVGIG (reference sequence). The CDR3 extends over 15 amino acids. The J segment lost 5 bases and the V segment lost 1 base, leaving 7 bases of the junction unmatched. The CDR3 DNA sequence: TGTGCCTGGAGTGCAGGACAGGTCCTGAATGAAAAACTGTTTTTT. Encoded protein: CAWSAGQVLNEKLFF.

Here the CDR3 reads CASSQERGAKLFF. For the CDR3, the DNA is TGCGCCAGCAGCCAAGAGAGAGGCGCAAAACTGTTTTTT. The chain links TRBV4-3 to TRBJ1-4; the D is unclear. Between the trimmed V and J ends, which lost 0 bases and 10 bases, there was a span of 9 bases. Germline loops: CDR1 LGHNA, CDR2 YSLEER. The CDR3 totals 13 residues.

The rearrangement uses TRBV27 and TRBJ2-7; 8 nucleotides match TRBD1. Losses at the gene ends were 6 bases for V and 5 bases for J; bases not matched to a gene: 12. Germline V gives CDR1 MNHEY, CDR2 SMNVEV (reference sequence). This CDR3 spans 15 amino acids. CDR3 sequence (DNA): TGTGCCAGCAGGGCGGACAGGGCCCTCCTCGACGAGCAGTACTTC. This gives the protein CASRADRALLDEQYF.

The V gene is TRBV7-3, the J gene TRBJ2-5; D ambiguous. The germline V gene has CDR1 SGHTA and CDR2 FQGTGA. Trimming removed 6 bases from V and 2 bases from J, with 19 bases in between. This CDR3 is built from 16 residues. This CDR3 is CASRASRALGQETQYF. Written as DNA, the CDR3 is TGTGCCAGCAGGGCTTCCCGAGCTTTGGGGCAAGAGACCCAGTACTTC.

This chain connects TRBV4-3 to TRBJ2-2; 7 bases match TRBD2. The CDR3 is made up of 20 amino acids. J gave up 3 bases and V 3 bases, and 19 bases lay outside the gene matches. Germline CDR1 is LGHNA and CDR2 is YSLEER. The CDR3 region is CASSQADGRRRESDTGELFF. CDR3 in DNA: TGCGCCAGCAGCCAGGCCGACGGGAGACGGCGGGAGTCCGACACCGGGGAGCTGTTTTTT.

J is TRBJ2-5 and V is TRBV6-5; unclear D gene. With 3 bases removed from V and 3 bases from J, the gap between germline ends came to 8 bases. Germline V gene data show CDR1 as MNHEY and CDR2 as SVGAGI. The length of the CDR3 is 13 residues. CDR3 loop: CASSYVYKETQYF. CDR3 DNA sequence: TGTGCCAGCAGTTATGTCTATAAAGAGACCCAGTACTTC.

The table lists this clone with a few counts. CDR3 amino acids: CASSDLGSNQPQHF. The CDR3, as DNA: TGTGCCAGTAGTGATTTGGGGAGCAATCAGCCCCAGCATTTT. The rearrangement joins TRBV19 to TRBJ1-5; D not certain. The CDR3 loop spans 14 amino acids. Germline CDR1 LNHDA, CDR2 SQIVND (reference sequence). The ends were cut back, 5 bases at V and 1 base at J, with 9 bases in the middle.

V is TRBV9 and J is TRBJ1-3; 8 positions match TRBD1. V was pared by 3 bases and J by 2 bases, with 10 bases of the junction left unmatched. CDR3 size: 17 residues. Germline lookup yields CDR1 SGDLS and CDR2 YYNGEE. The CDR3 reads CASSATGGRLAGNTIYF. In DNA, the CDR3 is TGTGCCAGCAGCGCAACAGGGGGTAGGCTAGCTGGAAACACCATATATTTT.

The gene calls are TRBV9 and TRBJ2-1, with D possibly being TRBD1 or TRBD2 (6 bases each). Per germline, CDR1 SGDLS and CDR2 YYNGEE. CDR3 length: 15 residues. Between the trimmed V and J ends, which lost 3 bases and 6 bases, there was a span of 16 bases. In DNA form, the CDR3 reads TGTGCCAGCAGCGCTCGAGGGGGGCGCACCAATGAGCAGTTCTTC. Its protein product is CASSARGGRTNEQFF.

The gene calls are TRBV28 and TRBJ1-1; D perhaps matches TRBD1 (5 bases). Germline V gives CDR1 MDHEN, CDR2 SYDVKM. V was trimmed by 3 bases and J by 1 base, leaving 15 bases between them. This CDR3 contains 16 residues. The CDR3 sequence is CASSFSPGGGNTEAFF. Here the CDR3 DNA reads TGTGCCAGCAGTTTTAGCCCCGGGGGGGGGAACACTGAAGCTTTCTTT.

On this clone itself: This sample includes further DNA sequences coding for the same CDR3. The chain recombines TRBV18 with TRBJ2-7; D is undetermined. Trimming pared 6 bases from V and 3 bases from J, leaving 9 bases between. CDR1 and CDR2 (germline): KGHSH, LQKENI. This CDR3 is 12 amino acids long. The CDR3 reads CASSPDGYEQYF. DNA of the CDR3: TGTGCCAGCTCTCCGGACGGCTACGAGCAGTACTTC.

CDR3 loop: CASSESNSGGGLYEQYF. CDR3 in DNA: TGCGCCAGCAGTGAGTCTAACAGCGGGGGTGGCCTCTACGAGCAGTACTTC. The chain is built from TRBV10-2 and TRBJ2-7; 8 positions agree with TRBD2. Germline assignment: CDR1 WSHSY and CDR2 SAAADI. Trimming cost V 0 bases and J 3 bases; bases outside gene matches: 10. The CDR3 is 17 residues long.

V usage is TRBV4-3 and J usage is TRBJ2-6; TRBD2 might be the D (5 bases). Germline CDR1 is LGHNA and CDR2 is YSLEER. CDR3 size: 17 residues. Trimming took off 0 bases at V and 2 bases at J, with 11 bases between the two ends. This CDR3 is CASSQELGWAGANVLTF. CDR3 bases: TGCGCCAGCAGCCAAGAACTAGGGTGGGCTGGGGCCAACGTCCTGACTTTC.

There are a few counts of this clone. The J gene is TRBJ1-1, the V gene TRBV4-1, with D uncertain. The CDR3 runs 16 residues. Trimming shortened V by 0 bases and J by 2 bases, and 13 bases separated the two germline ends. Germline V gene sequence: CDR1 MGHRA, CDR2 YSYEKL. CDR3 in DNA: TGCGCCAGCAGCCAAGATTGGTCACGGATCAACACTGAAGCTTTCTTT. Encoded protein: CASSQDWSRINTEAFF.

V usage is TRBV7-2 and J usage is TRBJ2-1; D may be TRBD2 (6 bases). There are 12 residues in the CDR3. CDR1 is SGHTA and CDR2 is FQGNSA in the germline V gene. Deletions cut 4 bases from V and 7 bases from J, with 8 bases between. The CDR3 DNA is TGTGCCAGCAGCTGGGGACTGAATGAGCAGTTCTTC. It is translated as CASSWGLNEQFF. The full variable domain, completed using reference TRBV7-2 and TRBJ2-1, is GAGVSQSPSNKVTEKGKDVELRCDPISGHTALYWYRQSLGQGLEFLIYFQGNSAPDKSGLPSDRFSAERTGGSVSTLTIQRTQQEDSAVYLCASSWGLNEQFFGPGTRLTVL.

V usage is TRBV9 and J usage is TRBJ2-4; TRBD2 matches 13 bases. The CDR3 is made up of 16 amino acids. V trimming: 3 bases; J trimming: 6 bases; junction bases outside the gene matches: 6. Germline loops: CDR1 SGDLS, CDR2 YYNGEE. CDR3 residues: CASSGTSGRAVNIQYF. The DNA of the CDR3 is TGTGCCAGCAGCGGTACTAGCGGGAGGGCGGTAAACATTCAGTACTTC.

The CDR3 loop is CASSQETGAAGNTIYF. The CDR3 DNA sequence: TGTGCCAGCAGCCAAGAGACGGGGGCAGCAGGAAACACCATATATTTT. This chain uses TRBV14 with TRBJ1-3; tentative D call: TRBD1 (6 bases). This CDR3 is 16 amino acids long. Germline V gives CDR1 SGHDN, CDR2 FVKESK. V lost 0 bases and J 4 bases, leaving 13 bases between the germline ends.

The genes are TRBV7-9 and TRBJ2-3; 8 positions match TRBD1. The CDR3 runs 16 residues. Germline-derived CDR1 and CDR2 are SEHNR and FQNEAQ (reference sequence). With V trimmed by 4 bases and J by 2 bases, 8 bases remained unmatched. CDR3 loop: CASSSHDRGFTDTQYF. The DNA for the CDR3 is TGTGCCAGCAGCTCCCATGACAGGGGATTCACAGATACGCAGTATTTT.